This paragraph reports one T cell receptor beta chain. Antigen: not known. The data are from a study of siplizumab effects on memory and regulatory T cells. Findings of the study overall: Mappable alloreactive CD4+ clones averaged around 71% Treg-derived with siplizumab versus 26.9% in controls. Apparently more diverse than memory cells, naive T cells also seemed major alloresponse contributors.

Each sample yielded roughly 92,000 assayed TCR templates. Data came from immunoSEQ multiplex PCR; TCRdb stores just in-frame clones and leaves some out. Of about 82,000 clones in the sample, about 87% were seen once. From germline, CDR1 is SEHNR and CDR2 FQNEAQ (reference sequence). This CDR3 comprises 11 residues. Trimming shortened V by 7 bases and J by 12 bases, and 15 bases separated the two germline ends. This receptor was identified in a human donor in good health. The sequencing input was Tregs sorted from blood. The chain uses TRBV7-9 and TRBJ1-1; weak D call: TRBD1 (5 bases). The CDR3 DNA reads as TGTGCCAGCACCGGGGGGGTAGTGCCTTTCTTT. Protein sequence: CASTGGVVPFF. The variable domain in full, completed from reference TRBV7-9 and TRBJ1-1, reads DTGVSQNPRHKITKRGQNVTFRCDPISEHNRLYWYRQTLGQGPEFLTYFQNEAQLEKSRLLSDRFSAERPKGSFSTLEIQRTEQGDSAMYLCASTGGVVPFFGQGTRLTVV.